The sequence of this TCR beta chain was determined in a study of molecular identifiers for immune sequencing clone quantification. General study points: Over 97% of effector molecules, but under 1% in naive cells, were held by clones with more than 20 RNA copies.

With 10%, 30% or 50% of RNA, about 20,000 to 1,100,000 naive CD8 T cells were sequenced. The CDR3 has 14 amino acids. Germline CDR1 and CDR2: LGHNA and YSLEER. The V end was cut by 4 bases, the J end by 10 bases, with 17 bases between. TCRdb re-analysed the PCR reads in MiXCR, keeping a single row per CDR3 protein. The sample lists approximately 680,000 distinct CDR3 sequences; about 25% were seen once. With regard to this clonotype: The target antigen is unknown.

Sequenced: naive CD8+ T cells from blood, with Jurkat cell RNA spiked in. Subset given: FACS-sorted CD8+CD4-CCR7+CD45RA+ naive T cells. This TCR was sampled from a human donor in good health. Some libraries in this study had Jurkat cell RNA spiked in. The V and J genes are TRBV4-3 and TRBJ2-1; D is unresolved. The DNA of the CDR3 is TGCGCCAGCAGCCCCTACACTCTCCCCGGCGAGCAGTTCTTC. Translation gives CASSPYTLPGEQFF.